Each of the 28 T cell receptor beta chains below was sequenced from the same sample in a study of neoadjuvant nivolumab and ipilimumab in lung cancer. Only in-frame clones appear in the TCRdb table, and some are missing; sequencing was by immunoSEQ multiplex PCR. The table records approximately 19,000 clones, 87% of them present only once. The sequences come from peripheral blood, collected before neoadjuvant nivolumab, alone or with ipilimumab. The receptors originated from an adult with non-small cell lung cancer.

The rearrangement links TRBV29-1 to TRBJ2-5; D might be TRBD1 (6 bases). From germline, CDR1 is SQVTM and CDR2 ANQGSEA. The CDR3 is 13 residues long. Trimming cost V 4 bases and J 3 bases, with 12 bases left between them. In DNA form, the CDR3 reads TGCAGCGTTGTTACACAGGGCAAAGAGACCCAGTACTTC. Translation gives CSVVTQGKETQYF. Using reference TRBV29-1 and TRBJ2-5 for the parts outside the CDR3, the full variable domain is SAVISQKPSRDICQRGTSLTIQCQVDSQVTMMFWYRQQPGQSLTLIATANQGSEATYESGFVIDKFPISRPNLTFSTLTVSNMSPEDSSIYLCSVVTQGKETQYFGPGTRLLVL.

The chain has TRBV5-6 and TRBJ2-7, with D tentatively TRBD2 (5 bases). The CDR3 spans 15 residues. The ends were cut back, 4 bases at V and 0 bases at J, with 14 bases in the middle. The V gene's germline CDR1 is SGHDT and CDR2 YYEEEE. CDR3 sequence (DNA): TGTGCCAGCAGCCGGAGGAGTACGGACTCCTACGAGCAGTACTTC. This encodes CASSRRSTDSYEQYF. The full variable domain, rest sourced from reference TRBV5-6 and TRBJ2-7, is DAGVTQSPTHLIKTRGQQVTLRCSPKSGHDTVSWYQQALGQGPQFIFQYYEEEERQRGNFPDRFSGHQFPNYSSELNVNALLLGDSALYLCASSRRSTDSYEQYFGPGTRLTVT.

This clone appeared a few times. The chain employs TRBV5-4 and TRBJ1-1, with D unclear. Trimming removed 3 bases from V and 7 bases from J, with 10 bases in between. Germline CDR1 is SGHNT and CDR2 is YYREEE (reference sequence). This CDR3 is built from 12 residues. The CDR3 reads CASSSSSVEAFF. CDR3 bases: TGTGCCAGCAGCTCAAGCAGTGTTGAAGCTTTCTTT. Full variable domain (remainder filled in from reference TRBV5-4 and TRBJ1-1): ETGVTQSPTHLIKTRGQQVTLRCSSQSGHNTVSWYQQALGQGPQFIFQYYREEENGRGNFPPRFSGLQFPNYSSELNVNALELDDSALYLCASSSSSVEAFFGQGTRLTVV.

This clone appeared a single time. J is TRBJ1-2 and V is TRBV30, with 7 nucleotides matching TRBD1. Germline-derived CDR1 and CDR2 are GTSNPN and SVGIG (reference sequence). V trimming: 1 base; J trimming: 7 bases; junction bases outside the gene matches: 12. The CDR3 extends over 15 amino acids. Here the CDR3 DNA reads TGTGCCTGGAGTGCATCCAGGACAGGACTCCTTGGCTACACCTTC. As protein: CAWSASRTGLLGYTF.

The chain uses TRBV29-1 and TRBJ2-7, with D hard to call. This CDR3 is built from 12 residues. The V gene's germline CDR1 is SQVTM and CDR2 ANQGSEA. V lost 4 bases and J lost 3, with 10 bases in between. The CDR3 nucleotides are TGCAGCGTTGTATCGTGGGGCTACGAGCAGTACTTC. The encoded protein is CSVVSWGYEQYF.

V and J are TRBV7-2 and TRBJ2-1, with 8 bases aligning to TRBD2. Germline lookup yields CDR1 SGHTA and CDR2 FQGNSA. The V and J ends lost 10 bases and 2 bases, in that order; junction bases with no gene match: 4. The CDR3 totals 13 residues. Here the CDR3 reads CATTSGTYNEQFF. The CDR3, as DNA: TGTGCCACTACTAGCGGTACCTACAATGAGCAGTTCTTC.

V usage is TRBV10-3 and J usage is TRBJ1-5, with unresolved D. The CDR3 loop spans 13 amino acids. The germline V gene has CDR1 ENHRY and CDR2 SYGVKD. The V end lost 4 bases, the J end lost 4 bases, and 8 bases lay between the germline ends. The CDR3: CAISAADNQPQHF. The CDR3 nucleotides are TGTGCCATCAGTGCTGCGGATAATCAGCCCCAGCATTTT.

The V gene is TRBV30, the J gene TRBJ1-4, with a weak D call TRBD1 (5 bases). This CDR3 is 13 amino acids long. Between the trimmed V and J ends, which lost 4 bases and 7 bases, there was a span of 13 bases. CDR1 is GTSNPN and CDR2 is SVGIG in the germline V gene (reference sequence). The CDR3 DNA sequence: TGTGCCTGGAACCTACAGGAAGGTGAAAAACTGTTTTTT. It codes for CAWNLQEGEKLFF.

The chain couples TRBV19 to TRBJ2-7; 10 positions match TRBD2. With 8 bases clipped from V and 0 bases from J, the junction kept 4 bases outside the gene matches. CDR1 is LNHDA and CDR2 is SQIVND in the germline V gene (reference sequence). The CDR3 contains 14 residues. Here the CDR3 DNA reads TGTGCCAGTTCAGGGACTAGCGTCTCCTACGAGCAGTACTTC. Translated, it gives CASSGTSVSYEQYF.

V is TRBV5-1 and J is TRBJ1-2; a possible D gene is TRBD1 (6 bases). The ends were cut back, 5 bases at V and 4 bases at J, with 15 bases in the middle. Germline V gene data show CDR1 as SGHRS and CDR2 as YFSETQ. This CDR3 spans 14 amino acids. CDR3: CASRPGGDSYGYTF. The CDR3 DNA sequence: TGCGCCAGCAGGCCCGGGGGCGATTCCTATGGCTACACCTTC.

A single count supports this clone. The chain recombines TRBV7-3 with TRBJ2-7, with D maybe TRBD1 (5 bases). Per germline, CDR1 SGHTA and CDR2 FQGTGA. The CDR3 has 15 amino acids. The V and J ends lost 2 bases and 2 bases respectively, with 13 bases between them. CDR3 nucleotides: TGTGCCAGCAGCTTAGGTAGGGGCCCTACCTACGAGCAGTACTTC. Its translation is CASSLGRGPTYEQYF.

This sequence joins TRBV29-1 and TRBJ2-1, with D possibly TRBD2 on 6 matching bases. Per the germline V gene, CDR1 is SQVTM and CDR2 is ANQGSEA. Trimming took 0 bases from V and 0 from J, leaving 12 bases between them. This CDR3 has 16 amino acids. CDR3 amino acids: CSVEDQEGISYNEQFF. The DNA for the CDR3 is TGCAGCGTTGAAGATCAGGAGGGGATCTCCTACAATGAGCAGTTCTTC.

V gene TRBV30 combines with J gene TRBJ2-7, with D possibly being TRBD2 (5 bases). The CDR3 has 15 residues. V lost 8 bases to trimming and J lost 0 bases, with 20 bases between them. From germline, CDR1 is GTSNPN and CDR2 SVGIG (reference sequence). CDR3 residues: CAGTNKEAFSYEQYF. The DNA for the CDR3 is TGTGCCGGCACCAATAAGGAGGCCTTCTCCTACGAGCAGTACTTC.

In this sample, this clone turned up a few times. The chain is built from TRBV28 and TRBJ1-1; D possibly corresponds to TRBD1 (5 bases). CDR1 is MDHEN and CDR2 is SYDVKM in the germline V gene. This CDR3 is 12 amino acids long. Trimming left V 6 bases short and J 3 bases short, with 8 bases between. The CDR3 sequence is CASSPGYTEAFF. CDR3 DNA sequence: TGTGCCAGCAGCCCAGGGTACACTGAAGCTTTCTTT.

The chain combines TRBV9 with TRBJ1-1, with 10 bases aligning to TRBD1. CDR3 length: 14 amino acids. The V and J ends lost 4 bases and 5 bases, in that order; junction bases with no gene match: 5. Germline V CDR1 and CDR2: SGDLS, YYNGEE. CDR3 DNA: TGTGCCAGCAGCCCGCGGGACAGGGGAACTGAAGCTTTCTTT. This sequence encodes CASSPRDRGTEAFF.

Written as DNA, the CDR3 is TGTGCCAGCAGCTTAGGGATAGCGGGATTTCGTCCCGGGGAGCTGTTTTTT. Translated, it gives CASSLGIAGFRPGELFF. The gene calls are TRBV7-2 and TRBJ2-2, with 8 bases that match TRBD2. The CDR3 consists of 17 residues. Losses at the gene ends were 1 base for V and 6 bases for J; bases not matched to a gene: 10. Germline V gives CDR1 SGHTA, CDR2 FQGNSA.

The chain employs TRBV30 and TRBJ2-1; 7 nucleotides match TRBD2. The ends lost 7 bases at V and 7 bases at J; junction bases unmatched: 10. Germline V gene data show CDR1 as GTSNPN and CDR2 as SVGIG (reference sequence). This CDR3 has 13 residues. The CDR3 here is CALRRGIRNEQFF. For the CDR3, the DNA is TGTGCCTTAAGGCGGGGGATCAGAAATGAGCAGTTCTTC.

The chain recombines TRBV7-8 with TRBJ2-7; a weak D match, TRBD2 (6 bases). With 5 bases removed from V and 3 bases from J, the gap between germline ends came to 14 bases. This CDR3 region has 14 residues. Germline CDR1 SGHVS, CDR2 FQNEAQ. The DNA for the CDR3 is TGTGCCAGCAGCCCTGGAGGGAATAGCTACGAGCAGTACTTC. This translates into CASSPGGNSYEQYF.

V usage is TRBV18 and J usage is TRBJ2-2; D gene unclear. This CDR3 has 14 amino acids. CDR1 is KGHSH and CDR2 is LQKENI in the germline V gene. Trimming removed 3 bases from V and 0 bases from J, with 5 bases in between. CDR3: CASSPPPNTGELFF. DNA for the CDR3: TGTGCCAGCTCACCTCCCCCGAACACCGGGGAGCTGTTTTTT.

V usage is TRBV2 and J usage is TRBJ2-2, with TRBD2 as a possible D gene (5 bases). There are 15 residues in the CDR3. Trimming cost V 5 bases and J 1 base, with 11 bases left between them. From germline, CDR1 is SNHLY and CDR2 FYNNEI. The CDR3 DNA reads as TGTGCCAGCAGTCTGACGGACTTGAACACCGGGGAGCTGTTTTTT. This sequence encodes CASSLTDLNTGELFF.

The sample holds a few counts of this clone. In nucleotides, the CDR3 is TGCAGCGTTGACTGGAGAAACACCGGGGAGCTGTTTTTT. Amino acid sequence: CSVDWRNTGELFF. The rearrangement links TRBV29-1 to TRBJ2-2, with D unresolved. Deletions cut 3 bases from V and 2 bases from J, with 7 bases between. The germline V gene encodes CDR1 SQVTM and CDR2 ANQGSEA. The CDR3 sequence is 13 residues long.

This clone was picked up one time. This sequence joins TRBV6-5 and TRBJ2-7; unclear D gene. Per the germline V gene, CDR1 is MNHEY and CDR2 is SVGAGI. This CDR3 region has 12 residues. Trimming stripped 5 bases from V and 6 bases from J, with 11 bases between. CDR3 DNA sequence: TGTGCCAGCAGTAGTCCGTATGGCGAGCAGTACTTC. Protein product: CASSSPYGEQYF.

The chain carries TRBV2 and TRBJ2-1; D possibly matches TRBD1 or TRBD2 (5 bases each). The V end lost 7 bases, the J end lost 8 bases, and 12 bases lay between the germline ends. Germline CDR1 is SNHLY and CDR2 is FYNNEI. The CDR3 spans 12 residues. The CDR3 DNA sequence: TGTGCCAGCAATCCTAGCAGGGATGAGCAGTTCTTC. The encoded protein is CASNPSRDEQFF.

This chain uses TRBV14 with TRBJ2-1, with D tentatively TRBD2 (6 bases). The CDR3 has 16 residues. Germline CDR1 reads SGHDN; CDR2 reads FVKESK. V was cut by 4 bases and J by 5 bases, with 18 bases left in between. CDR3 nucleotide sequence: TGTGCCAGCAGCCCCTGGGGGGTAGTGATGAACAATGAGCAGTTCTTC. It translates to CASSPWGVVMNNEQFF.

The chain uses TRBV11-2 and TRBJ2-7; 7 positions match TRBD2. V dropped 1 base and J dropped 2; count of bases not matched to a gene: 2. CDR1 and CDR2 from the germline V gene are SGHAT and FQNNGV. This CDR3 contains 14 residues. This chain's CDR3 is CASSLAGGPYEQYF. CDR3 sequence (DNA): TGTGCCAGCAGCTTAGCGGGAGGACCCTACGAGCAGTACTTC.

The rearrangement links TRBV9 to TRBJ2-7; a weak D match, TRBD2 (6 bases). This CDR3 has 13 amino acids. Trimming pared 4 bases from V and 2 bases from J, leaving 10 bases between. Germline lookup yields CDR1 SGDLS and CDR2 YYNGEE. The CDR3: CASSPGGPYEQYF. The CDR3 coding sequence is TGTGCCAGCAGCCCCGGGGGTCCCTACGAGCAGTACTTC.

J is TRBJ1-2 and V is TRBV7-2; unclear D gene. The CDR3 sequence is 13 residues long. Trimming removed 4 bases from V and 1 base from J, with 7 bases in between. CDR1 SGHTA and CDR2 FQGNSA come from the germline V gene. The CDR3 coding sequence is TGTGCCAGCAGCTCCAGGTATAACTATGGCTACACCTTC. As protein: CASSSRYNYGYTF.

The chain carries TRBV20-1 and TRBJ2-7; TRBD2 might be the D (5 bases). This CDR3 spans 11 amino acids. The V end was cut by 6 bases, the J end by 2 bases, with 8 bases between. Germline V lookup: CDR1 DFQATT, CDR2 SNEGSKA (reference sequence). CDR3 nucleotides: TGCAGTGCCGACGGGACCTACGAGCAGTACTTC. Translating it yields CSADGTYEQYF.